These 20 T cell receptor beta chains were all obtained from the same sample, sequenced in a study of glioma-infiltrating T cells. The iRepertoire nested amplicon-rescue multiplex PCR amplified TCR alpha and beta CDR3s from RNA. One entry per CDR3 protein, called by TCRdb with MiXCR from the multiplex PCR reads. The sample yields over a thousand distinct CDR3 sequences, 57% seen once. Material for sequencing was glioma tissue, nonneoplastic brain tissue, or PBMCs (not recorded which). These TCRs come from a human donor with low-grade glioma or glioblastoma, undergoing nonglioma brain surgery, or in good health (not recorded which).

By frequency in the sample, this clonotype is medium-sized. The chain employs TRBV29-1 and TRBJ1-5; TRBD1 matches at 7 bases. CDR1 and CDR2 from the germline V gene are SQVTM and ANQGSEA. V shed 7 bases, J shed 5 bases, and the junction held 5 bases outside the gene matches. The CDR3 has 12 amino acids. The CDR3 reads CSAWTGDQPQHF. The CDR3, as DNA: TGCAGCGCTTGGACAGGAGATCAGCCCCAGCATTTT.

CDR3 sequence: CATSAGTVPYNEQYV. The CDR3 DNA reads TGTGCCACCAGTGCCGGGACAGTCCCCTACAACGAGCAGTACGTC. The chain links TRBV24-1 to TRBJ2-7, with 7 bases that match TRBD1. Germline V lookup: CDR1 KGHDR, CDR2 SFDVKD. Losses at the gene ends were 5 bases for V and 5 bases for J; bases not matched to a gene: 11. This CDR3 is built from 15 residues.

The genes are TRBV11-1 and TRBJ2-1; 11 bases line up with TRBD2. Losses at the gene ends were 7 bases for V and 5 bases for J; bases not matched to a gene: 16. In germline, CDR1 is SGHAT, CDR2 FQDESV (reference sequence). The CDR3 consists of 18 residues. CDR3 region: CASIFPKSSGRIDNEQFF. The CDR3 DNA is TGTGCCAGCATCTTCCCTAAGTCTAGCGGGAGGATCGACAATGAGCAGTTCTTC.

Comment on this clonotype: Mismatch with germline at one junction end may stem from a read error. The rearrangement joins TRBV29-1 to TRBJ1-3, with a weak D call TRBD1 (6 bases). Germline lookup yields CDR1 SQVTM and CDR2 ANQGSEA. The CDR3 spans 15 residues. The CDR3 loop reads CSVGADRSSGSTIYF. DNA of the CDR3: TGCAGCGTGGGGGCAGATAGAAGCTCTGGAAGCACCATATATTTT.

This clonotype is labeled as medium-sized. This chain links TRBV7-2 with TRBJ1-5, with a weak D call TRBD1 (6 bases). The CDR3 has 16 amino acids. The ends were cut back, 2 bases at V and 13 bases at J, with 24 bases in the middle. From germline, CDR1 is SGHTA and CDR2 FQGNSA. In DNA form, the CDR3 reads TGTGCCAGCAGCTTAACCCCGTTAGGGGGGCAGGATTCGCAGCATTTT. Protein product: CASSLTPLGGQDSQHF.

The chain links TRBV7-6 to TRBJ2-1, with D maybe TRBD1 (6 bases). Germline assignment: CDR1 SGHVS and CDR2 FNYEAQ. The germline V and J ends were trimmed by 4 bases and 8 bases, with 18 bases remaining between them. This CDR3 has 15 residues. The CDR3 coding sequence is TGTGCCAGCAGCTCGAAGACCTCCAGGGGCCATGAGCAGTTCTTC. As protein: CASSSKTSRGHEQFF.

The chain has TRBV19 and TRBJ1-1; D is uncertain. Germline values: CDR1 LNHDA, CDR2 SQIVND (reference sequence). The CDR3 has 15 residues. CDR3 protein: CENTPLLGLNTEAFF. The CDR3 nucleotides read TGTGAAAACACACCCCTATTAGGGCTGAACACTGAAGCTTTCTTT.

Ten or more counts support this clonotype. This chain links TRBV9 with TRBJ1-1; TRBD1 is a possible D gene (5 bases). This CDR3 comprises 14 residues. V shed 4 bases and J shed 4 bases, with 14 bases lying between them. CDR1 is SGDLS, CDR2 YYNGEE, per germline. CDR3 region: CASSPRRDGTEAFF. In DNA form, the CDR3 reads TGTGCCAGCAGCCCTCGGAGGGACGGCACTGAAGCTTTCTTT. The full variable domain, rest sourced from reference TRBV9 and TRBJ1-1, is DSGVTQTPKHLITATGQRVTLRCSPRSGDLSVYWYQQSLDQGLQFLIQYYNGEERAKGNILERFSAQQFPDLHSELNLSSLELGDSALYFCASSPRRDGTEAFFGQGTRLTVV.

This clonotype was seen only once. Compared with germline, one end of the junction differs, possibly owing to a read error. The rearrangement joins TRBV27 to TRBJ1-5; D not resolved. The germline CDR1 and CDR2 sequences are MNHEY and SMNVEV (reference sequence). The CDR3 has 16 residues. The DNA of the CDR3 is TGTGCCAGCGGTTTATCGCTCAGCTATAGCAATCGGCCCCAGCATTTT. This gives the protein CASGLSLSYSNRPQHF.

The gene calls are TRBV5-4 and TRBJ1-1; 7 positions match TRBD1. This CDR3 has 13 amino acids. The germline CDR1 and CDR2 sequences are SGHNT and YYREEE (reference sequence). V trimming: 5 bases; J trimming: 14 bases; junction bases outside the gene matches: 15. The CDR3 region is CASRTGLNTEVFF. CDR3 DNA: TGTGCCAGCAGGACAGGGTTAAACACAGAAGTCTTCTTT.

This clonotype is large (0.1 to 1%) within its sample. The V gene is TRBV14, the J gene TRBJ2-7; the match to TRBD2 covers 7 bases. Germline V gene lookup returns CDR1 SGHDN and CDR2 FVKESK. V shed 4 bases and J 3 bases; nucleotides not matched to a gene: 6. The CDR3 is made up of 14 amino acids. CDR3 bases: TGTGCCAGCAGCCCAGAGAGGACTAGCTACGAGCAGTACTTC. Translation: CASSPERTSYEQYF.

This rearrangement joins TRBV11-2 to TRBJ1-1; tentatively, D is TRBD1 (6 bases). Germline CDR1 is SGHAT and CDR2 is FQNNGV. V lost 6 bases and J 14 bases, leaving 31 bases between the germline ends. The CDR3 extends over 16 amino acids. DNA for the CDR3: TGTGCCAGCAGTATAAGGGCAGGGGCGGCAAACACAGAAGTCTTCTTT. It translates to CASSIRAGAANTEVFF.

Relative to its sample, this clonotype is large. The V call is TRBV7-9, the J call TRBJ2-3, with 7 positions matching TRBD2. CDR3 size: 14 residues. Germline loops: CDR1 SEHNR, CDR2 FQNEAQ (reference sequence). V trimming: 5 bases; J trimming: 6 bases; junction bases outside the gene matches: 8. The CDR3 loop is CASSPAGGRDTQYF. The CDR3 DNA sequence: TGTGCCAGCAGCCCCGCCGGGGGGAGGGATACGCAGTATTTT. Full variable domain (remainder filled in from reference TRBV7-9 and TRBJ2-3): DTGVSQNPRHKITKRGQNVTFRCDPISEHNRLYWYRQTLGQGPEFLTYFQNEAQLEKSRLLSDRFSAERPKGSFSTLEIQRTEQGDSAMYLCASSPAGGRDTQYFGPGTRLTVL.

This clonotype qualifies as medium-sized. The chain uses TRBV19 and TRBJ2-2, with D maybe TRBD2 (6 bases). The CDR3 is made up of 15 amino acids. Between the trimmed V and J ends, which lost 5 bases and 1 base, there was a span of 11 bases. The germline V gene encodes CDR1 LNHDA and CDR2 SQIVND (reference sequence). The CDR3 DNA sequence: TGTGCCAGTAGTTTGGGACTCCGGAACACCGGGGAGCTGTTTTTT. Translating it yields CASSLGLRNTGELFF.

In the case of this clonotype: This CDR3 fails to terminate in the conserved phenylalanine or tryptophan, so it likely reflects a read error. The DNA is left out, because the CDR3 cannot be placed on it with certainty; the CDR3 is given as TCRdb lists it. The chain recombines TRBV6-1 with TRBJ1-1. The CDR3 numbers 14 amino acids, ends counted. Germline V gene data show CDR1 as MNHNS and CDR2 as SASEGT. CDR3 in amino acids: CARTKDLVDTEEFL.

Relative to its sample, this clonotype is large. The V and J genes are TRBV20-1 and TRBJ2-2; 7 nucleotides agree with TRBD1. Trimming removed 3 bases from V and 0 bases from J; junction bases left unmatched: 13. The CDR3 consists of 18 residues. The germline gives CDR1 DFQATT, CDR2 SNEGSKA (reference sequence). The CDR3 protein is CSARRIPSTGSNTGELFF. CDR3 DNA sequence: TGCAGTGCTAGGCGGATACCCTCGACAGGGTCGAACACCGGGGAGCTGTTTTTT.

Points on this clonotype: Germline and junction disagree at one end, which may indicate a read error. The chain combines TRBV2 with TRBJ2-1; 8 nucleotides line up with TRBD1. The CDR3 contains 14 residues. Germline CDR1 reads SNHLY; CDR2 reads FYNNEI. The DNA of the CDR3 is TGTGCCAGCAGCTATCAGGGGGCAGATGCTGAGCATTTCTTC. It is translated as CASSYQGADAEHFF. Variable domain in full (rest from reference TRBV2 and TRBJ2-1): EPEVTQTPSHQVTQMGQEVILRCVPISNHLYFYWYRQILGQKVEFLVSFYNNEISEKSEIFDDQFSVERPDGSNFTLKIRSTKLEDSAMYFCASSYQGADAEHFFGPGTRLTVL.

In its sample, this clonotype is large. The rearrangement uses TRBV7-9 and TRBJ1-2; perhaps TRBD1 as D (5 bases). V lost 5 bases and J 8 bases, leaving 18 bases between the germline ends. Germline V lookup: CDR1 SEHNR, CDR2 FQNEAQ (reference sequence). The CDR3 sequence is 14 residues long. The CDR3 spells CASSGDSDLSGYTF. Here the CDR3 DNA reads TGTGCCAGCAGCGGGGACTCGGACCTGTCGGGCTACACCTTC.

This clonotype is categorized as medium-sized. This chain uses TRBV19 with TRBJ1-1; 8 bases match TRBD1. Germline CDR1 and CDR2: LNHDA and SQIVND (reference sequence). J gave up 4 bases and V 8 bases, and 6 bases lay outside the gene matches. The CDR3 consists of 13 residues. The CDR3 loop reads CASGRQGRTEAFF. CDR3 DNA: TGTGCCAGTGGACGACAGGGGCGCACTGAAGCTTTCTTT.

This clonotype was seen once. V is TRBV6-9 and J is TRBJ2-1; tentatively, D is TRBD2 (5 bases). The CDR3 has 14 amino acids. CDR1 is MNHGY, CDR2 SVAAGI, per germline. Trimming stripped 5 bases from V and 9 bases from J, with 17 bases between. CDR3 protein: CASSIGDNYAEQFF. The CDR3 bases are TGTGCCAGCAGTATCGGGGATAACTATGCTGAGCAGTTCTTC.